This is a list of T cell receptor beta chains from one sample in a study of cytomegalovirus exposure and HLA in healthy donors. Some clones are missing from TCRdb's copy, which holds only in-frame ones; the method was immunoSEQ multiplex PCR. In the table there are about 260,000 clones, approximately 84% of which are singletons. Specimen: PBMCs. The receptors derive from a woman aged 40 to 50 in good health and CMV-seropositive. CDR3s include the opening cysteine and the closing phenylalanine or tryptophan. Fields, in order: clone size, J gene, V gene, D gene, CDR3 DNA, CDR3 protein. D genes are given only for firm matches. The size entry is marked missing in some rows and otherwise reads once, few, many or a size class.

. | TRBJ2-1 | TRBV30 | TRBD2 | TGTGCCTGGAGTCCGGCTAGCGGGAGGAATGAGCAGTTCTTC | CAWSPASGRNEQFF
. | TRBJ2-7 | TRBV2 | . | TGTGCCAGGTTAGGGGTCCCCGAGCAGTACTTC | CARLGVPEQYF
. | TRBJ2-1 | TRBV28 | TRBD2 | TGTGCCAGCAGTATCCGGACTAGCGGGATCTACAATGAGCAGTTCTTC | CASSIRTSGIYNEQFF
. | TRBJ2-1 | TRBV5-1 | TRBD2 | TGCGCCAGCAGCCCGGGACTAGCGGGACTCAATGAGCAGTTCTTC | CASSPGLAGLNEQFF
. | TRBJ2-5 | TRBV28 | . | TGTGCCAGCAGTTCGTTAGGGGCAGAGACCCAGTACTTC | CASSSLGAETQYF
. | TRBJ2-3 | TRBV6-5 | TRBD1 | TGTGCCAGCAGTTATGCAGGGGGAGATACGCAGTATTTT | CASSYAGGDTQYF
. | TRBJ2-1 | TRBV6-6 | . | TGTGCCAGCAGTTCACATTCGGACTTCTACAATGAGCAGTTCTTC | CASSSHSDFYNEQFF
. | TRBJ1-6 | TRBV28 | TRBD1 | TGTGCCAGCAGTGGACAGGTCCTAGATTCACCCCTCCACTTT | CASSGQVLDSPLHF
. | TRBJ1-2 | TRBV19 | . | TGTGCCAGTAGTATATTGTTACAGGATGATGGCTACACCTTC | CASSILLQDDGYTF
. | TRBJ2-7 | TRBV2 | TRBD1 | TGTGCCAGCAGCGAACAGGGGTCCTACGAGCAGTACTTC | CASSEQGSYEQYF
. | TRBJ2-1 | TRBV19 | TRBD1 | TGTGCCAGTAGTATAGAGGGACAGGGGTACAATGAGCAGTTCTTC | CASSIEGQGYNEQFF
. | TRBJ1-5 | TRBV6-1 | . | TGTGCCAGCGAGGGCCAGACGGAAAAGCCCCAGCATTTT | CASEGQTEKPQHF
once | TRBJ1-5 | TRBV16 | TRBD1 | TGTGCCAGCAGCCAATCCCCGGGACAGGGTGAAAATAGCAATCAGCCCCAGCATTTT | CASSQSPGQGENSNQPQHF
. | TRBJ2-3 | TRBV15 | . | TGTGCCACCAGCAGAGATACGGGAGATACGCAGTATTTT | CATSRDTGDTQYF
. | TRBJ2-3 | TRBV11-3 | TRBD2 | TGTGCCAGCAGCTTTGGGCTAGCGGGTAGCACAGATACGCAGTATTTT | CASSFGLAGSTDTQYF
. | TRBJ2-7 | TRBV6-1 | . | TGTGCCAGCAGTATTACCTACGAGCAGTACTTC | CASSITYEQYF
. | TRBJ2-7 | TRBV7-3 | TRBD2 | TGTGCCAGCAGCGCACCCAGGACTAGCGCAAAGAGCTCCTACGAGCAGTACTTC | CASSAPRTSAKSSYEQYF
. | TRBJ1-4 | TRBV19 | . | TGTGCCAGTAGTGGACGACCGGGGGTCCCTAATGAAAAACTGTTTTTT | CASSGRPGVPNEKLFF
. | TRBJ1-1 | TRBV6-6 | . | TGTGCCAGCAGTACGCCCCCGGGCACTGAAGCTTTCTTT | CASSTPPGTEAFF
. | TRBJ2-7 | TRBV2 | TRBD1 | TGTGCCAGCAACTTCGACAGGGTGGGTGAGCAGTACTTC | CASNFDRVGEQYF
. | TRBJ2-2 | TRBV7-2 | . | TGTGCCAGCAGCTTAGCGGGCAGGGACACCGGGGAGCTGTTTTTT | CASSLAGRDTGELFF
. | TRBJ1-4 | TRBV28 | . | TGTGCCAGCAGTTTTAGGCAGGGTGAAAAACTGTTTTTT | CASSFRQGEKLFF
. | TRBJ2-1 | TRBV30 | TRBD2 | TGTGCCTGGAGCTCCGGGCTAGCGGGAGCGTCGGAGCAGTTCTTC | CAWSSGLAGASEQFF
. | TRBJ1-6 | TRBV7-9 | TRBD1 | TGTGCCAGCAGCTTCCCGGGACAGCTTAATTCACCCCTCCACTTT | CASSFPGQLNSPLHF
. | TRBJ2-7 | TRBV6-1 | . | TGTGCCAGCCAGGGAAACGAGCAGTACTTC | CASQGNEQYF
. | TRBJ1-6 | TRBV27 | TRBD1 | TGTGCCAGCAGTTTATTGGACAGGGGTGGTTCACCCCTCCACTTT | CASSLLDRGGSPLHF
once | TRBJ2-3 | TRBV7-2 | TRBD2 | TGTGCCAGCAGCTTAGCGGGGACTAGCGGGTACACAGATACGCAGTATTTT | CASSLAGTSGYTDTQYF
. | TRBJ2-5 | TRBV19 | TRBD2 | TGTGCCAGTAGTATACTAGCGGGAGCTGAAGAGACCCAGTACTTC | CASSILAGAEETQYF
. | TRBJ1-5 | TRBV7-2 | . | TGTGCCAGCAGCTTAGCCTCACAGGGCTCAAATCAGCCCCAGCATTTT | CASSLASQGSNQPQHF
. | TRBJ2-2 | TRBV5-1 | TRBD2 | TGCGCCAGCAGCTTAGCGGGGGAAACCGGGGAGCTGTTTTTT | CASSLAGETGELFF
. | TRBJ2-5 | TRBV18 | TRBD2 | TGTGCCAGCTCACCCCTGGGGAGCGGGAGTCTCGAGACCCAGTACTTC | CASSPLGSGSLETQYF
. | TRBJ2-2 | TRBV29-1 | . | TGCAGCGTGGATGGAGGGCGCGGGGAGCTGTTTTTT | CSVDGGRGELFF
. | TRBJ2-7 | TRBV5-4 | . | TGTGCCAGCAGCTTGGACGGCTGGGACACTTACTACGAGCAGTACTTC | CASSLDGWDTYYEQYF
. | TRBJ2-2 | TRBV7-2 | . | TGTGCCAGCAGCTTAGCTGGGGCGCCCGGGGAGCTGTTTTTT | CASSLAGAPGELFF
. | TRBJ1-4 | TRBV7-9 | . | TGTGCCAGCGGCAGGACAGCCACCTCTAATGAAAAACTGTTTTTT | CASGRTATSNEKLFF
. | TRBJ2-7 | TRBV9 | TRBD2 | TGTGCCAGCAGCGTAGGGGGGACTAGCGGGAGGTCCAACGAGCAGTACTTC | CASSVGGTSGRSNEQYF
once | TRBJ2-5 | TRBV27 | . | TGTGCCACCCGGGACTACCAAGAGACCCAGTACTTC | CATRDYQETQYF
. | TRBJ2-5 | TRBV2 | . | TGTGCCAGCAGGGGAGTGCTGCAAGAGACCCAGTACTTC | CASRGVLQETQYF
. | TRBJ1-1 | TRBV7-9 | TRBD1 | TGTGCCAGCAGCTTGGGACAGGGTATGACTGAAGCTTTCTTT | CASSLGQGMTEAFF
. | TRBJ2-4 | TRBV30 | TRBD2 | TGTGCCTGGAGTCCCGGGGGGTACAGTCAGTACTTC | CAWSPGGYSQYF
. | TRBJ1-5 | TRBV7-2 | . | TGTGCCAGCAGCTTAGCGCCGAGTCAGCCCCAGCATTTT | CASSLAPSQPQHF
. | TRBJ1-2 | TRBV2 | . | TGTGCCAGCAGTGAGGAACAGGGAGATAACTATGGCTACACCTTC | CASSEEQGDNYGYTF
few | TRBJ2-3 | TRBV9 | . | TGTGCCAGCAGCTGGTCTTCTACGGATACGCAGTATTTT | CASSWSSTDTQYF
. | TRBJ2-1 | TRBV2 | TRBD1 | TGTGCCAGCAAACGGACAGGGGATTACAATGAGCAGTTCTTC | CASKRTGDYNEQFF
once | TRBJ2-1 | TRBV5-4 | . | TGTGCCAGCAGCTTGGGTCTAGCGACCTCCTACAATGAGCAGTTCTTC | CASSLGLATSYNEQFF